These T cell receptor beta chains were read from a single sample in a study of blood T cell repertoires in COVID-19. Clones were sequenced by immunoSEQ multiplex PCR, and TCRdb holds only the in-frame ones, with some missing. The data hold about 100,000 clones, with more than 90% observed a single time. Sequenced material: peripheral blood. These receptors were taken from a man aged 65-85 years with acute or convalescent COVID-19. CDR3s include the opening cysteine and the closing phenylalanine or tryptophan. The order of the fields is clone size, J gene, D gene, V gene, CDR3 DNA, CDR3 protein. A D gene is named only where the DNA matches it firmly. Expanded clones get a size class; other rows say once, few or many, or leave the size out.

- | TRBJ2-3 | TRBD1 | TRBV29-1 | TGCAGCGTTGGGACAGGGGATGTCACAGATACGCAGTATTTT | CSVGTGDVTDTQYF
- | TRBJ1-5 | TRBD1 | TRBV19 | TGTGCCAGTAGTACCACAGGGACAGGGAATCAGCCCCAGCATTTT | CASSTTGTGNQPQHF
- | TRBJ2-2 | - | TRBV19 | TGTGCCAGTATCCCCAGGGGTCAGGGTAGGACCGGGGAGCTGTTTTTT | CASIPRGQGRTGELFF
- | TRBJ2-7 | TRBD1 | TRBV6-7 | TGTGCCAGCAATGTCGGGACAGGGACCTACGAGCAGTACTTC | CASNVGTGTYEQYF
- | TRBJ2-7 | - | TRBV28 | TGTGCCAGCAGTTTACCGCAGGTATCCTACGAGCAGTACTTC | CASSLPQVSYEQYF
- | TRBJ2-1 | TRBD2 | TRBV11-3 | TGTGCCAGCAGCCCCCGGGGAGCGGGAGGTAAGAATGAGCAGTTCTTC | CASSPRGAGGKNEQFF
- | TRBJ2-7 | TRBD1 | TRBV6-2/TRBV6-3 | TGTGCCAGCAGTTACGCAATCAGGGGGAGCCACGAGCAGTACTTC | CASSYAIRGSHEQYF
few | TRBJ1-4 | - | TRBV30 | TGTGCCTGGAGGGGTTTTGGGCTTGGGGAAAAACTGTTTTTT | CAWRGFGLGEKLFF
- | TRBJ2-4 | TRBD1 | TRBV2 | TGTGCCAGCAGTGGAGTACTACAGGGGGGAAAAAACATTCAGTACTTC | CASSGVLQGGKNIQYF
- | TRBJ1-5 | - | TRBV19 | TGTGCCAGTAGTACTCAGGGATCCGGGGGGCCCCAGCATTTT | CASSTQGSGGPQHF
once | TRBJ2-1 | - | TRBV2 | TGTGCCAGCAGCGGGACAAACTACAATGAGCAGTTCTTC | CASSGTNYNEQFF
- | TRBJ2-7 | - | TRBV2 | TGTGCCAGCAGTGAAGGAGTGGGGGCCCCTGGCGAGCAGTACTTC | CASSEGVGAPGEQYF
- | TRBJ1-1 | TRBD1 | TRBV27 | TGTGCCAGCAGTACCTGGACAGGGTCTCCCATGAACACTGAAGCTTTCTTT | CASSTWTGSPMNTEAFF
- | TRBJ2-7 | - | TRBV9 | TGTGCCAGCAGCGTAGCGGCTAGCGGAGGGGGCGAGCAGTACTTC | CASSVAASGGGEQYF
- | TRBJ1-1 | - | TRBV27 | TGTGCCAGCAGTTTAACAGGGAAGAACACTGAAGCTTTCTTT | CASSLTGKNTEAFF
- | TRBJ1-4 | - | TRBV6-1 | TGTGCCAGCAAGAAGACAGCCGCTAATGAAAAACTGTTTTTT | CASKKTAANEKLFF
many | TRBJ1-3 | TRBD1 | TRBV2 | TGTGCCGTATCCCAGGGGGTCATTGGAAACACCATATATTTT | CAVSQGVIGNTIYF
- | TRBJ2-1 | - | TRBV5-5 | TGTGCCAGCAGCTTGGCCGGGTACAACTACAATGAGCAGTTCTTC | CASSLAGYNYNEQFF
- | TRBJ1-1 | TRBD1 | TRBV14 | TGTGCCAGCAGCCGCCTACTGGGACAGAAGAGTGAAGCTTTCTTT | CASSRLLGQKSEAFF
- | TRBJ2-1 | - | TRBV20-1 | TGCAGTGCTAGTGAGACCCGGGGATCTATCTCCTACAATGAGCAGTTCTTC | CSASETRGSISYNEQFF
- | TRBJ2-7 | - | TRBV28 | TGTGCCAGCAGGGGGAGCTACGAGCAGTACTTC | CASRGSYEQYF
- | TRBJ1-3 | - | TRBV7-9 | TGTGCCAGCAGCACGGGTACTGGAAACACCATATATTTT | CASSTGTGNTIYF